The rows below give T cell receptor beta chains drawn from one sample of a study of blood T cell repertoires in COVID-19. Sequencing was performed with immunoSEQ multiplex PCR; in TCRdb, only in-frame clones are kept and a portion is missing. The table lists hundreds of thousands of clones, around 80% of them singletons. The sample comprised peripheral blood. Receptors originate from an elderly man with acute or convalescent COVID-19. The CDR3 runs from the conserved cysteine through the conserved F or W. D genes are given only for firm matches. For some rows the clone size is stated as once, few or many, or as a class when expanded; others skip it.

. | TRBJ2-7 | TRBD1 | TRBV6-5 | TGTGCCAGCAGACGGGACAGGAGCTCCTACGAGCAGTACTTC | CASRRDRSSYEQYF
. | TRBJ1-4 | . | TRBV10-1 | TGCGCCAGCAGTGAGCCTAAACAGGGCCCTAATGAAAAACTGTTTTTT | CASSEPKQGPNEKLFF
once | TRBJ2-1 | . | TRBV7-8 | TGTGCCAGCAGACAAAACACGGGCAATGAGCAGTTCTTC | CASRQNTGNEQFF
. | TRBJ1-3 | TRBD1 | TRBV5-1 | TGCGCCAGCGGGCAGGGGGGACCTGGAAACACCATATATTTT | CASGQGGPGNTIYF
. | TRBJ2-7 | . | TRBV24-1 | TGTGCCACCAGTCGCGGGAACTCCTACGAGCAGTACTTC | CATSRGNSYEQYF
. | TRBJ2-5 | TRBD2 | TRBV5-4 | TGTGCCAGCAGCTTGGCCGGGACTAGCGGCCAAGAGACCCAGTACTTC | CASSLAGTSGQETQYF
. | TRBJ2-5 | TRBD2 | TRBV11-2 | TGTGCCAGCAGCTCCGGACTAGCGGAGCCCCAAGAGACCCAGTACTTC | CASSSGLAEPQETQYF
. | TRBJ2-5 | . | TRBV5-1 | TGCGCCAGCAGGATTAATATGAATGAGGGGACCCAGTACTTC | CASRINMNEGTQYF
. | TRBJ2-7 | . | TRBV7-9 | TGTGCCAGCAGCTTAGGGGCAGGGAGGCTGTACGAGCAGTACTTC | CASSLGAGRLYEQYF
. | TRBJ1-2 | TRBD1 | TRBV5-1 | TGCGCCAGCAGCGGACAGGGAGATAGCTACACCTTC | CASSGQGDSYTF
. | TRBJ2-3 | TRBD2 | TRBV5-1 | TGCGCCAGCAGCTGGAGGGAGGGAGATACGCAGTATTTT | CASSWREGDTQYF
. | TRBJ1-5 | TRBD1 | TRBV19 | TGTGCCAGTAGTATAACAGGGGGTAATCAGCCCCAGCATTTT | CASSITGGNQPQHF
. | TRBJ1-2 | . | TRBV27 | TGTGCCAGCAGTTTAGGCAATATTGGACTGGAGGGCTACACCTTC | CASSLGNIGLEGYTF
. | TRBJ1-6 | . | TRBV11-3 | TGTGCCAGCAGCTTATCTGGGGGCGATAATTCACCCCTCCACTTT | CASSLSGGDNSPLHF
. | TRBJ1-2 | TRBD1 | TRBV2 | TGTGCCAGCAGGATCCGGGACAGCTTTTATGGCTACACCTTC | CASRIRDSFYGYTF
few | TRBJ2-7 | TRBD1 | TRBV3-1/TRBV3-2 | TGTGCCAGCAGTTTTGGGACAGGTACACTCGAGCAGTACTTC | CASSFGTGTLEQYF
. | TRBJ2-1 | TRBD2 | TRBV3-1/TRBV3-2 | TGTGCCAGCAGCCAAGTTTTGGCGGGGGGAGGGTTTGATGAGCAGTTCTTC | CASSQVLAGGGFDEQFF
once | TRBJ2-3 | . | TRBV7-9 | TGTGCCAGCAGCTTAGTGGGACAAGCCTCAGATACGCAGTATTTT | CASSLVGQASDTQYF
. | TRBJ1-1 | TRBD1 | TRBV6-9 | TGTGCCAGCAGTTCGACAGGGGCTGAAGCTTTCTTT | CASSSTGAEAFF
. | TRBJ2-7 | . | TRBV9 | TGTGCCAGCAGCGTAGGTTCAGGGGTCTCCTACGAGCAGTACTTC | CASSVGSGVSYEQYF
. | TRBJ2-7 | TRBD1 | TRBV4-1 | TGCGCCAGCAGCGCTTCGGGGCGGACAGGGGGCCACGAGCAGTACTTC | CASSASGRTGGHEQYF
. | TRBJ2-7 | . | TRBV30 | TGTGCCTGGAGTTTTCGACAGGACGAGCAGTACTTC | CAWSFRQDEQYF
. | TRBJ1-5 | TRBD1 | TRBV6-2/TRBV6-3 | TGTGCCAGCAGTTACCCCTTGGACAGGGGGCGAGGGCAGCCCCAGCATTTT | CASSYPLDRGRGQPQHF
. | TRBJ1-1 | TRBD1 | TRBV19 | TGTGCCAGTAGTATTGTGGGGACCCCGTGGGACAGGGAAGCTTTCTTT | CASSIVGTPWDREAFF
. | TRBJ2-4 | TRBD2 | TRBV27 | TGTGCCAGCAGTTTGGGGACTAGCGGATTAGCCAAAAACATTCAGTACTTC | CASSLGTSGLAKNIQYF
. | TRBJ2-5 | . | TRBV3-1/TRBV3-2 | TGTGCCAGCAGCCAAGGGCAGGGGCAAGAGACCCAGTACTTC | CASSQGQGQETQYF
. | TRBJ2-5 | . | TRBV5-1 | TGCGCCAGCAGCTTGGCGCTTTCCCAGCGTGAGACCCAGTACTTC | CASSLALSQRETQYF
. | TRBJ2-5 | TRBD2 | TRBV9 | TGTGCCAGCAGCGTAGCCTACGTGAGCGGGGGGGAGACCCAGTACTTC | CASSVAYVSGGETQYF
. | TRBJ1-2 | . | TRBV20-1 | TGCAGTGCTCCCCCGACTTGGAGCTACACCTTC | CSAPPTWSYTF
. | TRBJ2-1 | TRBD2 | TRBV27 | TGTGCCAGCACCACTAGCGGGAGATACAATGAGCAGTTCTTC | CASTTSGRYNEQFF
. | TRBJ1-1 | . | TRBV21-1 | TGTGCCAGCCCTCGGGTTCTGACGAACACTGAAGCTTTCTTT | CASPRVLTNTEAFF
. | TRBJ2-1 | . | TRBV7-2 | TGTGCCAGCAGCTTAGCACGGGAGTCCTACAATGAGCAGTTCTTC | CASSLARESYNEQFF
. | TRBJ1-6 | TRBD1 | TRBV14 | TGTGCCAGCAGCCAAGGGTCCCGGGACAGCCATTATAATTCACCCCTCCACTTT | CASSQGSRDSHYNSPLHF
. | TRBJ2-7 | TRBD2 | TRBV5-1 | TGCGCCAGCAGCTCGCAAACTAGCGGGAGTTACGAGCAGTACTTC | CASSSQTSGSYEQYF
. | TRBJ2-5 | . | TRBV19 | TGTGCCAGTAGTATAAACACCCAAGAGACCCAGTACTTC | CASSINTQETQYF
once | TRBJ2-1 | TRBD2 | TRBV11-2 | TGTGCCAGCAGCTCGGGACTAGCGGGAGTGGATGAGCAGTTCTTC | CASSSGLAGVDEQFF
once | TRBJ2-7 | . | TRBV21-1 | TGTGCCAGCAGCAAAGCGCGAAGGAGATACGAGCAGTACTTC | CASSKARRRYEQYF
. | TRBJ2-6 | . | TRBV3-1/TRBV3-2 | TGTGCCAGCAGCCAAGGTCCAGCGTCTGGGGCCAACGTCCTGACTTTC | CASSQGPASGANVLTF
. | TRBJ1-1 | . | TRBV12-3/TRBV12-4 | TGTGCCAGCAGACCAGGTTGGCCTGATGAAGCTTTCTTT | CASRPGWPDEAFF
few | TRBJ2-7 | . | TRBV28 | TGTGCCAGCAGTCAATCCCGAGGAGGGGTGTACGAGCAGTACTTC | CASSQSRGGVYEQYF
. | TRBJ2-6 | TRBD1 | TRBV2 | TGTGCCAGCAGGCCACCGGGACAGTTCTGGGCCAACGTCCTGACTTTC | CASRPPGQFWANVLTF
. | TRBJ2-7 | . | TRBV21-1 | TGTGCCAGCACCAAAGGGGGCAGCTCCTACGAGCAGTACTTC | CASTKGGSSYEQYF
few | TRBJ2-1 | TRBD2 | TRBV23-1 | TGCGCCAGCTCCAATTGGGGGACTAGCGAGAATGAGCAGTTCTTC | CASSNWGTSENEQFF
. | TRBJ2-1 | TRBD2 | TRBV4-1 | TGCGCCAGCAGCCCAGGGACTAGCGGGGGGGAGGATGAGCAGTTCTTC | CASSPGTSGGEDEQFF
. | TRBJ1-1 | . | TRBV28 | TGTGCCAGCACCATAGTCAGGGGAGGGAAAGCTTTCTTT | CASTIVRGGKAFF
. | TRBJ2-7 | TRBD2 | TRBV6-5 | TGTGCCAGCAGACCGAGCGGGACCTACGAGCAGTACTTC | CASRPSGTYEQYF
. | TRBJ2-7 | . | TRBV23-1 | TGCGCCGGTGGACACACGGATTGCCTGGAGATGGCGGGACCTCCCTACGAGCAGTACTTC | CAGGHTDCLEMAGPPYEQYF
. | TRBJ2-5 | TRBD1 | TRBV5-4 | TGTGCCAGCACGGACAGGGCTGGCAGTGAGACCCAGTACTTC | CASTDRAGSETQYF
. | TRBJ2-1 | TRBD1 | TRBV28 | TGTGCCAGCAGCCCTCACGGGACAGTCAATGAGCAGTTCTTC | CASSPHGTVNEQFF
. | TRBJ2-5 | TRBD1 | TRBV24-1 | TGTGCCACCAGTGAACCCGGGACAGCCGAGACCCAGTACTTC | CATSEPGTAETQYF
few | TRBJ2-5 | . | TRBV6-1 | TGTGCCAGCAGTGATTGGGGGAGGTACCAAGAGACCCAGTACTTC | CASSDWGRYQETQYF
. | TRBJ1-2 | . | TRBV3-1/TRBV3-2 | TGTGCCAGCAGCCAATTCGGCTATGGCTACACCTTC | CASSQFGYGYTF
. | TRBJ2-3 | TRBD2 | TRBV7-8 | TGTGCCAGCAGCCTCCGGGGGGGGTATGGAACAGATACGCAGTATTTT | CASSLRGGYGTDTQYF
. | TRBJ2-3 | . | TRBV30 | TGTGCCTGGAAGGAAACCATCGGGGGGCGGTGGACAGATACGCAGTATTTT | CAWKETIGGRWTDTQYF